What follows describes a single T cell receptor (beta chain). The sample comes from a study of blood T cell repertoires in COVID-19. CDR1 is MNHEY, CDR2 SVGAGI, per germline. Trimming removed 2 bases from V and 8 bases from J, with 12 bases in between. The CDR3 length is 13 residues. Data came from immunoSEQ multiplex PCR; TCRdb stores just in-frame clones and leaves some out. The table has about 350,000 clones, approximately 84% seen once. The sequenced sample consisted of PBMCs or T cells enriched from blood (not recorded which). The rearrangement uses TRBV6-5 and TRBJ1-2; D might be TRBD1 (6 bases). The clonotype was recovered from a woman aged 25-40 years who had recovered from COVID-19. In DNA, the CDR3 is TGTGCCAGCAGTTACACGGACAGAGGCGGCTACACCTTC. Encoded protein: CASSYTDRGGYTF.